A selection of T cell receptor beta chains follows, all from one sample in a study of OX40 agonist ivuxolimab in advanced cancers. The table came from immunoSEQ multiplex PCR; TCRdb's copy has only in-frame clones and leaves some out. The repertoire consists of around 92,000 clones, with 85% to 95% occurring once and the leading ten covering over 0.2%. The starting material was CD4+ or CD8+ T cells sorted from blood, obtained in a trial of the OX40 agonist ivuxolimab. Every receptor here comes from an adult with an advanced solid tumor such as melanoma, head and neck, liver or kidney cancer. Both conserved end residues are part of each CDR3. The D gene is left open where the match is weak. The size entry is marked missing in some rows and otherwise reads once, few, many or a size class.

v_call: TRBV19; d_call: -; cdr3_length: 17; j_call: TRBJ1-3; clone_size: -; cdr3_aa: CASSMRGRSISGNTIYF; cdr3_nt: TGTGCCAGTAGTATGAGGGGACGGTCGATCTCTGGAAACACCATATATTTT
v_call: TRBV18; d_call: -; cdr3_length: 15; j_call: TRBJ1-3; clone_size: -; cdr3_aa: CASSQAFGSGNTIYF; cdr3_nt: TGTGCCAGCTCGCAGGCGTTCGGGTCTGGAAACACCATATATTTT
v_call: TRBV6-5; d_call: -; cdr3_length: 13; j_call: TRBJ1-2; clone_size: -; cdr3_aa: CATRASFDYGYTF; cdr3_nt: TGTGCCACCAGGGCCTCCTTCGACTATGGCTACACCTTC
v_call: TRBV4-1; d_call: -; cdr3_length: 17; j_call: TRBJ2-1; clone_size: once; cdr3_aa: CASSQALTRGGFNEQFF; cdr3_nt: TGCGCCAGCAGCCAGGCCCTCACTAGGGGAGGTTTCAATGAGCAGTTCTTC
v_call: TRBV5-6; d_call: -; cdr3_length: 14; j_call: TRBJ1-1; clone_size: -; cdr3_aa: CASSLGGSATEAFF; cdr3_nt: TGTGCCAGCAGCTTAGGTGGGTCGGCGACTGAAGCTTTCTTT
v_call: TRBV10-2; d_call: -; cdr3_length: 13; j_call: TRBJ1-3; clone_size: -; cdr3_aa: CASKSVSGNTIYF; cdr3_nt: TGCGCCAGCAAGTCCGTCTCTGGAAACACCATATATTTT
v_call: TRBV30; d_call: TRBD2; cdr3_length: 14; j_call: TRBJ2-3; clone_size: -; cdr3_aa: CAWVSSGGGDTQYF; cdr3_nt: TGTGCCTGGGTGTCTAGCGGGGGTGGAGATACGCAGTATTTT
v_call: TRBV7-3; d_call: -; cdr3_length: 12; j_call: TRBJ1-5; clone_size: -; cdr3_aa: CASSLTGQPQHF; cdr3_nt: TGTGCCAGCAGCTTAACAGGGCAGCCCCAGCATTTT
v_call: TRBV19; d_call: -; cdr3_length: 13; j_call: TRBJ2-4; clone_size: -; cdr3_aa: CASSINQGNIQYF; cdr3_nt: TGTGCCAGTAGTATCAATCAGGGGAACATTCAGTACTTC
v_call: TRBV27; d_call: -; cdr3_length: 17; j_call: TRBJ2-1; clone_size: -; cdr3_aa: CASSSAGGGVDYNEQFF; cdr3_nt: TGTGCCAGCAGTTCAGCTGGGGGTGGAGTGGATTACAATGAGCAGTTCTTC
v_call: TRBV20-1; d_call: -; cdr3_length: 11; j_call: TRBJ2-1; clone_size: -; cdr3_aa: CSAEAGDEQFF; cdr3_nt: TGCAGTGCTGAAGCTGGCGATGAGCAGTTCTTC
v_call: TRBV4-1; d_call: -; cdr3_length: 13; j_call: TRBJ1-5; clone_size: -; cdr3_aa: CASSQGPNQPQHF; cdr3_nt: TGCGCCAGCAGCCAAGGGCCCAATCAGCCCCAGCATTTT